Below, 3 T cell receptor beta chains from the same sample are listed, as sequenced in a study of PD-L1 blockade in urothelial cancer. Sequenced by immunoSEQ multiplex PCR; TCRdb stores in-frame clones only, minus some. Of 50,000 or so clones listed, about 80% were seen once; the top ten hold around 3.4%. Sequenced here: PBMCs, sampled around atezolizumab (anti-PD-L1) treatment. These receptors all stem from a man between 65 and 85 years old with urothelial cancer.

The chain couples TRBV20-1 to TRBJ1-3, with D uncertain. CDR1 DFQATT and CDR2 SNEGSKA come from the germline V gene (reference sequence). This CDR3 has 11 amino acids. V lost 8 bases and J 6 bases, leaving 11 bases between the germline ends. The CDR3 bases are TGCAGTACCTCCTATCTAAACACCATATATTTT. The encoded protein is CSTSYLNTIYF.

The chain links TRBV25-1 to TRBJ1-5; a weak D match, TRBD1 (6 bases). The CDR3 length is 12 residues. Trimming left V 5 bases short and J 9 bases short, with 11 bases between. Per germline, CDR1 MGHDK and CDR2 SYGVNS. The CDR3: CASSTRGGPQHF. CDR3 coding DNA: TGTGCCAGCAGTACTAGAGGGGGGCCCCAGCATTTT.

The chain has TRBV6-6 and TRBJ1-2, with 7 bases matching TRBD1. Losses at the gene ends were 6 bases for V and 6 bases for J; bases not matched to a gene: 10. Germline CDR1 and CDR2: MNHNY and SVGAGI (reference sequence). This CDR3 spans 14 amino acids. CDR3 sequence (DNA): TGTGCCAGCAGCTTCGACAGGGCGGCTGATGGCTACACCTTC. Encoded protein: CASSFDRAADGYTF.